Below are 21 T cell receptor beta chains sequenced from a single sample in a study of blood T cell repertoires in COVID-19. Clones were sequenced by immunoSEQ multiplex PCR, and TCRdb holds only the in-frame ones, with some missing. The sample includes about 190,000 clones, 84% of them seen just once. The sequencing input was peripheral blood. Receptor source: a human donor in a cohort sampled during active COVID-19.

V and J are TRBV5-1 and TRBJ2-1; D is ambiguous. The CDR3 runs 14 residues. CDR1 and CDR2 from the germline V gene are SGHRS and YFSETQ. Deletions cut 4 bases from V and 7 bases from J, with 15 bases between. The CDR3 sequence: CASSLRYDGNEQFF. In DNA form, the CDR3 reads TGCGCCAGCAGCCTACGATACGACGGGAATGAGCAGTTCTTC.

Here the CDR3 DNA reads TGCGCCAGCAGTTTGACAGGATCAGCCTATGGCTACACCTTC. Translating it yields CASSLTGSAYGYTF. This chain uses TRBV10-1 with TRBJ1-2, with D possibly TRBD1 on 6 matching bases. The germline gives CDR1 WNHNN, CDR2 SYGVQD (reference sequence). This CDR3 contains 14 residues. The ends were cut back, 5 bases at V and 4 bases at J, with 14 bases in the middle.

This clone showed up just once. This chain connects TRBV11-2 to TRBJ1-2; possibly TRBD1 for D (5 bases). From germline, CDR1 is SGHAT and CDR2 FQNNGV. With 7 bases removed from V and 5 bases from J, the gap between germline ends came to 11 bases. CDR3 length equals 12 residues. The DNA of the CDR3 is TGTGCCAGCACCCCTTCAGGGTATGGCTACACCTTC. Translated: CASTPSGYGYTF.

The chain is built from TRBV6-5 and TRBJ2-3, with D tentatively TRBD2 (7 bases). The CDR3 is 15 residues long. Trimming took off 6 bases at V and 3 bases at J, with 16 bases between the two ends. Per the germline V gene, CDR1 is MNHEY and CDR2 is SVGAGI. The CDR3, as DNA: TGTGCCAGCAGATTCAGGGGTAGCGGGACAGATACGCAGTATTTT. Translated, it gives CASRFRGSGTDTQYF.

The V gene is TRBV11-3, the J gene TRBJ2-7; 9 nucleotides match TRBD2. The germline gives CDR1 SGHNT, CDR2 YENEEA. This CDR3 is built from 16 residues. Trimming removed 3 bases from V and 2 bases from J; junction bases left unmatched: 8. The CDR3 region has the DNA TGTGCCAGCAGCTTTACTAGCGGGCTCGCGCCCTACGAGCAGTACTTC. Translation: CASSFTSGLAPYEQYF.

The chain combines TRBV28 with TRBJ2-3; 12 bases match TRBD2. Losses at the gene ends were 6 bases for V and 2 bases for J; bases not matched to a gene: 18. Germline V lookup: CDR1 MDHEN, CDR2 SYDVKM. The CDR3 is made up of 20 amino acids. The CDR3 loop is CASSTPRKMTSGSLTDTQYF. CDR3 coding DNA: TGTGCCAGCAGCACTCCCCGGAAAATGACTAGCGGGAGTCTCACAGATACGCAGTATTTT.

The chain employs TRBV19 and TRBJ2-7; 10 nucleotides match TRBD2. This CDR3 comprises 13 residues. V was pared by 5 bases and J by 6 bases, with 4 bases of the junction left unmatched. CDR1 and CDR2 from the germline V gene are LNHDA and SQIVND (reference sequence). CDR3 region: CASSSSGSFEQYF. The CDR3 DNA reads as TGTGCCAGTAGTTCTAGCGGGAGCTTCGAGCAGTACTTC.

V is TRBV2 and J is TRBJ2-5; perhaps TRBD1 as D (6 bases). Looked up from germline, CDR1 is SNHLY and CDR2 is FYNNEI. The V and J ends lost 6 bases and 4 bases respectively, with 12 bases between them. This CDR3 spans 13 amino acids. The CDR3 sequence is CASSPQGRETQYF. For the CDR3, the DNA is TGTGCCAGCAGCCCACAGGGACGAGAGACCCAGTACTTC.

V is TRBV5-1 and J is TRBJ2-2, with 9 bases identical to TRBD2. V dropped 4 bases and J dropped 7; count of bases not matched to a gene: 11. Germline CDR1 is SGHRS and CDR2 is YFSETQ. The CDR3 spans 16 residues. The CDR3 DNA reads as TGCGCCAGCAGCCAGGATTGGCTAGCGGGATACGGGGAGCTGTTTTTT. Translating it yields CASSQDWLAGYGELFF. The complete variable domain, with remaining parts taken from reference TRBV5-1 and TRBJ2-2, reads KAGVTQTPRYLIKTRGQQVTLSCSPISGHRSVSWYQQTPGQGLQFLFEYFSETQRNKGNFPGRFSGRQFSNSRSEMNVSTLELGDSALYLCASSQDWLAGYGELFFGEGSRLTVL.

J is TRBJ2-7 and V is TRBV6-1, with 12 bases lining up with TRBD2. CDR1 is MNHNS, CDR2 SASEGT, per germline. The CDR3 covers 16 residues. Trimming at V came to 4 bases and at J to 3 bases, leaving 7 bases not matched to a gene. In DNA form, the CDR3 reads TGTGCCAGCAGTGGAAGGCCGGGACTAGCGGGCTACGAGCAGTACTTC. Amino acids: CASSGRPGLAGYEQYF.

The V and J genes are TRBV27 and TRBJ2-6; possibly TRBD1 for D (6 bases). There are 16 residues in the CDR3. Per the germline V gene, CDR1 is MNHEY and CDR2 is SMNVEV (reference sequence). Trimming shortened V by 2 bases and J by 0 bases, and 8 bases separated the two germline ends. The CDR3 here is CASSLQGYSGANVLTF. CDR3 DNA: TGTGCCAGCAGTTTACAGGGGTACTCTGGGGCCAACGTCCTGACTTTC.

Ten or more counts support this clone. The chain links TRBV5-8 to TRBJ1-1, with 9 nucleotides matching TRBD1. CDR1 is SGHTS, CDR2 YDEGEE, per germline. The trim removed 0 bases at V and 1 base at J, leaving 7 bases unmatched. The length of the CDR3 is 17 residues. CDR3 in amino acids: CASSLVQGASPNTEAFF. The CDR3, as DNA: TGTGCCAGCAGCTTGGTACAGGGGGCGTCGCCGAACACTGAAGCTTTCTTT.

The CDR3 DNA reads TGTGCCATCAGTGAAACGGTAACTAATGAGCAGTTCTTC. Translation gives CAISETVTNEQFF. V is TRBV10-3 and J is TRBJ2-1, with unresolved D. V lost 3 bases and J 7 bases, leaving 10 bases between the germline ends. The V gene's germline CDR1 is ENHRY and CDR2 SYGVKD. The CDR3 covers 13 residues.

This chain uses TRBV15 with TRBJ2-2; possibly TRBD2 for D (5 bases). This CDR3 comprises 16 residues. Trimming stripped 1 base from V and 4 bases from J, with 13 bases between. Germline CDR1 reads LNHNV; CDR2 reads YYDKDF (reference sequence). The CDR3 here is CATSRGGLQATGELFF. CDR3 coding DNA: TGTGCCACCAGCAGAGGAGGACTCCAGGCCACCGGGGAGCTGTTTTTT.

This clone was seen just once. The genes are TRBV5-8 and TRBJ2-3; TRBD1 agrees at 9 bases. This CDR3 has 15 amino acids. The J segment lost 3 bases and the V segment lost 4 bases, leaving 6 bases of the junction unmatched. Germline V gene data show CDR1 as SGHTS and CDR2 as YDEGEE. The CDR3 region has the DNA TGTGCCAGCAGCACGGGACAGGGAGGAACAGATACGCAGTATTTT. Translating it yields CASSTGQGGTDTQYF.

The chain joins TRBV5-8 to TRBJ2-1; a possible D gene is TRBD1 (5 bases). This CDR3 contains 12 residues. Germline V CDR1 and CDR2: SGHTS, YDEGEE. V was pared by 3 bases and J by 5 bases, with 6 bases between. DNA for the CDR3: TGTGCCAGCAGCTGGGGCGACAATGAGCAGTTCTTC. It specifies CASSWGDNEQFF.

This chain joins TRBV18 and TRBJ2-1; 8 nucleotides match TRBD1. CDR1 and CDR2 (germline): KGHSH, LQKENI. V trimming: 3 bases; J trimming: 6 bases; junction bases outside the gene matches: 16. There are 18 residues in the CDR3. CDR3 residues: CASSPLPIQDTGGNEQFF. CDR3 in DNA: TGTGCCAGCTCACCCCTACCCATCCAGGACACAGGGGGCAATGAGCAGTTCTTC.

The genes are TRBV29-1 and TRBJ1-2; D gene ambiguous. The CDR3 spans 11 residues. In germline, CDR1 is SQVTM, CDR2 ANQGSEA. The ends were cut back, 4 bases at V and 4 bases at J, with 7 bases in the middle. The CDR3 loop is CSVVGLYGYTF. DNA for the CDR3: TGCAGCGTTGTTGGGCTCTATGGCTACACCTTC.

The rearrangement uses TRBV2 and TRBJ2-4; possibly TRBD2 for D (6 bases). Trimming removed 2 bases at V and 7 bases at J, with 15 bases between. Germline V gives CDR1 SNHLY, CDR2 FYNNEI. CDR3 length: 15 residues. The CDR3 here is CASSESEVRGNIQYF. Here the CDR3 DNA reads TGTGCCAGCAGTGAATCAGAGGTCCGGGGGAACATTCAGTACTTC.

The chain is built from TRBV2 and TRBJ2-5; TRBD1 agrees at 10 bases. The CDR3 spans 13 residues. The V and J ends lost 8 bases and 5 bases, in that order; junction bases with no gene match: 5. Germline CDR1 and CDR2: SNHLY and FYNNEI. CDR3: CASRQGAWETQYF. In nucleotides, the CDR3 is TGTGCCAGCCGACAGGGGGCGTGGGAGACCCAGTACTTC. Full variable domain (outside the CDR3, taken from reference TRBV2 and TRBJ2-5): EPEVTQTPSHQVTQMGQEVILRCVPISNHLYFYWYRQILGQKVEFLVSFYNNEISEKSEIFDDQFSVERPDGSNFTLKIRSTKLEDSAMYFCASRQGAWETQYFGPGTRLLVL.

The rearrangement joins TRBV6-5 to TRBJ1-2; 10 bases are a match to TRBD1. This CDR3 spans 14 amino acids. CDR1 is MNHEY, CDR2 SVGAGI, per germline. The V and J ends lost 2 bases and 13 bases, in that order; junction bases with no gene match: 10. The CDR3 bases are TGTGCCAGCAGTTACGGTTTCGGGACAGGGGAACGCACCTTC. Its translation is CASSYGFGTGERTF.